The entry that follows covers one T cell receptor (beta chain) sequence. This sample was included in a study of control samples from healthy donors and cancer patients. With V trimmed by 1 base and J by 0 bases, 0 bases remained unmatched. The CDR3 covers 17 residues. Germline V gene sequence: CDR1 MNHNS, CDR2 SASEGT. Profiling relied on immunoSEQ multiplex PCR, and the TCRdb table lists in-frame clones only, not all of them. The table includes roughly 100,000 clones, about 90% detected once. The genes are TRBV6-1 and TRBJ2-3, with 14 bases matching TRBD2. The TCR comes from a woman under 30 in good health. Sequenced: blood. CDR3 DNA sequence: TGTGCCAGCAGTGAAGGACTAGCGGGGGGGAGCACAGATACGCAGTATTTT. It translates to CASSEGLAGGSTDTQYF.